This T cell receptor (beta chain) was retrieved from a study of T cells in Graves' hyperthyroidism and ophthalmopathy. V was cut by 0 bases and J by 3 bases, with 12 bases left in between. From germline, CDR1 is SGHRS and CDR2 YFSETQ. The CDR3 runs to 15 residues. As regards this clonotype: Its antigen remains unknown.

Broader study findings: In validation, the model predicted ophthalmopathy. These predictions came a median about 6.5 months before onset.

The study included ophthalmopathy patients with Clinical Activity Score at least 3, NOSPECS grade at least 4 and duration under 3 months. A patient was excluded if there was uncontrolled infection, other autoimmune disease, pregnancy or lactation. Using RNA transcripts as the source, TCR beta CDR3 regions were amplified. When the TCR CDR3 underwent first-round RT-PCR, the HTBI primer set was used. TCRdb processed the multiplex PCR reads anew with MiXCR; each CDR3 protein has one entry. Of some 500,000 distinct CDR3 sequences listed, approximately 24% are singletons. This receptor was taken from a woman between 25 and 40 years old with Graves' ophthalmopathy. This chain joins TRBV5-1 and TRBJ2-5; TRBD1 might be the D (6 bases). The sequenced sample consisted of blood. The CDR3 protein is CASSLDGSGEETQYF. In DNA form, the CDR3 reads TGCGCCAGCAGCTTGGACGGTTCAGGGGAAGAGACCCAGTACTTC.